The 25 T cell receptor beta chains listed next were all sequenced from one sample in a study of T cell responses to AZD1222 COVID-19 vaccine. This table comes from immunoSEQ multiplex PCR, and its TCRdb copy is limited to in-frame clones, with some not included. Altogether about 140,000 clones are present, around 94% being singletons, with the ten largest covering around 12%. The input for sequencing was peripheral blood, taken after recovery from COVID-19. These receptors were collected from an adult who had recovered from COVID-19.

The rearrangement joins TRBV10-3 to TRBJ2-7; 10 nucleotides line up with TRBD1. V gave up 5 bases and J gave up 6 bases; unmatched junction bases: 4. Germline-derived CDR1 and CDR2 are ENHRY and SYGVKD. The length of the CDR3 is 13 residues. DNA of the CDR3: TGTGCCATCAGTCCCGGGACAGGGGTCGAGCAGTACTTC. This gives the protein CAISPGTGVEQYF.

Concerning this clone: This same CDR3 is encoded by further DNA sequences in the sample. The V and J genes are TRBV28 and TRBJ1-1; D is perhaps TRBD1 (5 bases). CDR3 size: 14 residues. Per germline, CDR1 MDHEN and CDR2 SYDVKM. The V end was cut by 2 bases, the J end by 0 bases, with 7 bases between. In DNA form, the CDR3 reads TGTGCCAGCAGTTTACGGGGGTTGAACACTGAAGCTTTCTTT. It codes for CASSLRGLNTEAFF.

This chain joins TRBV10-3 and TRBJ1-3, with TRBD1 matching over 8 bases. The CDR3 is 16 residues long. V was clipped by 4 bases and J by 4 bases; unmatched bases: 9. Germline CDR1 ENHRY, CDR2 SYGVKD. The DNA for the CDR3 is TGTGCCATCAGTGCGACCGGGACAGGAGACGGAAACACCATATATTTT. It specifies CAISATGTGDGNTIYF.

V usage is TRBV7-8 and J usage is TRBJ2-3; the match to TRBD2 covers 7 bases. The CDR3 contains 14 residues. Per the germline V gene, CDR1 is SGHVS and CDR2 is FQNEAQ. V dropped 5 bases and J dropped 1; count of bases not matched to a gene: 3. In DNA form, the CDR3 reads TGTGCCAGCAGCCTTCGGGAGGGCACAGATACGCAGTATTTT. Its translation: CASSLREGTDTQYF.

This clone showed up just once. The CDR3 coding sequence is TGTGCCACGGAGCCCCGGACAGGAGCAACTTATAGCTCCTACAATGAGCAGTTCTTC. Translation: CATEPRTGATYSSYNEQFF. The V and J genes are TRBV24-1 and TRBJ2-1; 7 nucleotides agree with TRBD1. V gave up 10 bases and J gave up 0 bases; unmatched junction bases: 20. Germline V gene sequence: CDR1 KGHDR, CDR2 SFDVKD. There are 19 residues in the CDR3.

The CDR3: CASSLMGRETQYF. Written as DNA, the CDR3 is TGTGCCAGCAGCTTAATGGGCAGGGAGACCCAGTACTTC. V usage is TRBV7-3 and J usage is TRBJ2-5; unclear D gene. There are 13 residues in the CDR3. Trimming pared 1 base from V and 5 bases from J, leaving 8 bases between. Germline CDR1 reads SGHTA; CDR2 reads FQGTGA.

The rearrangement links TRBV6-5 to TRBJ2-1, with D possibly TRBD2 on 5 matching bases. V was cut by 9 bases and J by 5 bases, with 20 bases left in between. The CDR3 contains 15 residues. Germline V CDR1 and CDR2: MNHEY, SVGAGI. CDR3 loop: CASRYWASSNNEQFF. The CDR3 DNA is TGTGCCAGTCGTTACTGGGCTAGCAGCAACAATGAGCAGTTCTTC.

The table lists this clone with a count of one. The chain employs TRBV27 and TRBJ2-2; 8 bases are a match to TRBD1. The CDR3 totals 16 residues. After removal of 1 base from V and 7 bases from J, the junction contained 8 bases not matched to a gene. CDR1 is MNHEY and CDR2 is SMNVEV in the germline V gene (reference sequence). The DNA of the CDR3 is TGTGCCAGCAGTTTATATTGGCAGGGGGCCAGCGGGGAGCTGTTTTTT. Protein product: CASSLYWQGASGELFF.

Turning to this clone: One end of the junction fails to match germline, which may point to a read error. This sequence joins TRBV9 and TRBJ2-7; TRBD2 might be the D (5 bases). CDR1 and CDR2 from the germline V gene are SGDLS and YYNGEE. CDR3 length equals 16 residues. The DNA for the CDR3 is TGTGCCAGCAGCGTAGCCTCGGACTGGCGGTCCTCCGAGCAGTACTTC. This translates into CASSVASDWRSSEQYF.

This clone was seen more than once but under ten times. V usage is TRBV7-9 and J usage is TRBJ2-3; 7 bases align to TRBD2. The ends lost 1 base at V and 2 bases at J; junction bases unmatched: 3. Per the germline V gene, CDR1 is SEHNR and CDR2 is FQNEAQ (reference sequence). This CDR3 contains 15 residues. Here the CDR3 reads CASSLGGSFTDTQYF. CDR3 DNA: TGTGCCAGCAGCTTAGGCGGGAGCTTCACAGATACGCAGTATTTT. Looking up the rest from reference TRBV7-9 and TRBJ2-3 gives the full variable domain: DTGVSQNPRHKITKRGQNVTFRCDPISEHNRLYWYRQTLGQGPEFLTYFQNEAQLEKSRLLSDRFSAERPKGSFSTLEIQRTEQGDSAMYLCASSLGGSFTDTQYFGPGTRLTVL.

CDR3 in amino acids: CASSPLGRQGSSEQFF. CDR3 DNA: TGTGCCAGCAGTCCTCTAGGACGTCAGGGGTCCAGTGAGCAGTTCTTC. The V call is TRBV28, the J call TRBJ2-1, with D possibly TRBD1 on 6 matching bases. The CDR3 consists of 16 residues. Trimming stripped 5 bases from V and 9 bases from J, with 23 bases between. The germline gives CDR1 MDHEN, CDR2 SYDVKM.

The rearrangement links TRBV3-1 (or the pseudogene TRBV3-2) to TRBJ2-5, with D possibly being TRBD2 (6 bases). The CDR3 covers 14 residues. V lost 7 bases to trimming and J lost 1 base, with 13 bases between them. Per the germline V gene, CDR1 is LGHDT and CDR2 is YNNKEL (reference sequence). CDR3 protein: CASTPLGGQETQYF. For the CDR3, the DNA is TGTGCCAGCACCCCCTTGGGAGGCCAAGAGACCCAGTACTTC.

This chain connects TRBV28 to TRBJ2-7, with TRBD2 matching over 12 bases. This CDR3 is built from 16 residues. Germline V gene data show CDR1 as MDHEN and CDR2 as SYDVKM. J lost 0 bases, V lost 2 bases, and 2 bases had no gene match. The CDR3 coding sequence is TGTGCCAGCAGTTTACCGACTAGCGGGAGCTCCTACGAGCAGTACTTC. Translated, it gives CASSLPTSGSSYEQYF.

V and J are TRBV29-1 and TRBJ2-5, with TRBD1 matching over 7 bases. The CDR3 runs 14 residues. The V segment lost 4 bases and the J segment 0 bases; nucleotides outside the gene matches: 5. Germline CDR1 SQVTM, CDR2 ANQGSEA. The CDR3 nucleotides read TGCAGCGTTGCCCCCAGGGGGTACCAAGAGACCCAGTACTTC. It translates to CSVAPRGYQETQYF.

The sample holds one count of this clone. V and J are TRBV11-2 and TRBJ2-7; possibly TRBD2 for D (6 bases). V gave up 3 bases and J gave up 4 bases, with 10 bases separating them. The CDR3 runs to 13 residues. Germline-derived CDR1 and CDR2 are SGHAT and FQNNGV. The DNA of the CDR3 is TGTGCCAGCAGCTTTGGGACTTCGTACGAGCAGTACTTC. Amino acids: CASSFGTSYEQYF.

This chain joins TRBV4-2 and TRBJ1-1; TRBD1 matches at 9 bases. The CDR3 sequence is 16 residues long. From germline, CDR1 is LGHNA and CDR2 YNFKEQ. Losses at the gene ends were 0 bases for V and 6 bases for J; bases not matched to a gene: 8. In nucleotides, the CDR3 is TGTGCCAGCAGCCAAGACGGGGACAGGGTGGTGGCTGAAGCTTTCTTT. Its protein product is CASSQDGDRVVAEAFF.

This rearrangement joins TRBV19 to TRBJ2-3; D gene unclear. Looked up from germline, CDR1 is LNHDA and CDR2 is SQIVND (reference sequence). The CDR3 is 15 residues long. V lost 2 bases and J 0 bases, leaving 9 bases between the germline ends. CDR3 sequence (DNA): TGTGCCAGTAGTATACCACGACGGAGCACAGATACGCAGTATTTT. Protein sequence: CASSIPRRSTDTQYF.

This rearrangement joins TRBV2 to TRBJ1-1, with TRBD1 matching over 7 bases. V lost 4 bases to trimming and J lost 5 bases; unmatched junction nucleotides: 7. Looked up from germline, CDR1 is SNHLY and CDR2 is FYNNEI. The CDR3 runs 14 residues. The CDR3 reads CASSGDSWRTEAFF. The CDR3 nucleotides are TGTGCCAGCAGTGGGGACAGCTGGAGGACTGAAGCTTTCTTT. Together with reference TRBV2 and TRBJ1-1, the CDR3 gives the full variable domain: EPEVTQTPSHQVTQMGQEVILRCVPISNHLYFYWYRQILGQKVEFLVSFYNNEISEKSEIFDDQFSVERPDGSNFTLKIRSTKLEDSAMYFCASSGDSWRTEAFFGQGTRLTVV.

The V gene is TRBV11-2, the J gene TRBJ1-5; TRBD1 aligns across 7 bases. Germline assignment: CDR1 SGHAT and CDR2 FQNNGV. This CDR3 spans 13 amino acids. V lost 5 bases to trimming and J lost 4 bases; unmatched junction nucleotides: 2. In nucleotides, the CDR3 is TGTGCCAGCAGCGCGGGACAGAATCAGCCCCAGCATTTT. Translated: CASSAGQNQPQHF.

J is TRBJ1-1 and V is TRBV19; D might be TRBD1 (5 bases). CDR3 length: 12 amino acids. V gave up 8 bases and J gave up 7 bases, with 14 bases separating them. Germline values: CDR1 LNHDA, CDR2 SQIVND (reference sequence). CDR3 in amino acids: CASAPGGFEAFF. The CDR3 bases are TGTGCCAGTGCCCCCGGGGGATTTGAAGCTTTCTTT.

CDR3 sequence: CASSSGDAYEQYF. Written as DNA, the CDR3 is TGCGCCAGCAGCTCCGGGGATGCCTACGAGCAGTACTTC. This chain joins TRBV5-1 and TRBJ2-7; a possible D gene is TRBD2 (5 bases). The CDR3 totals 13 residues. Germline lookup yields CDR1 SGHRS and CDR2 YFSETQ. The V and J ends lost 3 bases and 2 bases respectively, with 9 bases between them.

V usage is TRBV5-4 and J usage is TRBJ2-3, with TRBD2 matching 7 bases. With V trimmed by 0 bases and J by 3 bases, 7 bases remained unmatched. The germline V gene encodes CDR1 SGHNT and CDR2 YYREEE (reference sequence). This CDR3 is built from 16 residues. CDR3 DNA sequence: TGTGCCAGCAGCTTGGGTGGCGGGAGAAGTACAGATACGCAGTATTTT. Amino acid sequence: CASSLGGGRSTDTQYF.

V is TRBV7-8 and J is TRBJ2-1, with TRBD2 matching 11 bases. Germline V gives CDR1 SGHVS, CDR2 FQNEAQ. The V segment lost 5 bases and the J segment 5 bases; nucleotides outside the gene matches: 8. This CDR3 spans 16 amino acids. In DNA form, the CDR3 reads TGTGCCAGCAGCCTAGGGGGACTAGCGGACCACAATGAGCAGTTCTTC. Its protein is CASSLGGLADHNEQFF.

V gene TRBV9 combines with J gene TRBJ2-2, with D tentatively TRBD1 (6 bases). The CDR3 runs 13 residues. The ends were cut back, 3 bases at V and 5 bases at J, with 8 bases in the middle. Germline assignment: CDR1 SGDLS and CDR2 YYNGEE. DNA of the CDR3: TGTGCCAGCAGCGCCAGGGGTACCGGGGAGCTGTTTTTT. This translates into CASSARGTGELFF.

The chain combines TRBV9 with TRBJ1-1; D uncertain. CDR1 is SGDLS, CDR2 YYNGEE, per germline. With 0 bases removed from V and 4 bases from J, the gap between germline ends came to 7 bases. This CDR3 has 13 residues. The CDR3: CASSVAPGTEAFF. The CDR3, as DNA: TGTGCCAGCAGCGTAGCGCCGGGCACTGAAGCTTTCTTT.